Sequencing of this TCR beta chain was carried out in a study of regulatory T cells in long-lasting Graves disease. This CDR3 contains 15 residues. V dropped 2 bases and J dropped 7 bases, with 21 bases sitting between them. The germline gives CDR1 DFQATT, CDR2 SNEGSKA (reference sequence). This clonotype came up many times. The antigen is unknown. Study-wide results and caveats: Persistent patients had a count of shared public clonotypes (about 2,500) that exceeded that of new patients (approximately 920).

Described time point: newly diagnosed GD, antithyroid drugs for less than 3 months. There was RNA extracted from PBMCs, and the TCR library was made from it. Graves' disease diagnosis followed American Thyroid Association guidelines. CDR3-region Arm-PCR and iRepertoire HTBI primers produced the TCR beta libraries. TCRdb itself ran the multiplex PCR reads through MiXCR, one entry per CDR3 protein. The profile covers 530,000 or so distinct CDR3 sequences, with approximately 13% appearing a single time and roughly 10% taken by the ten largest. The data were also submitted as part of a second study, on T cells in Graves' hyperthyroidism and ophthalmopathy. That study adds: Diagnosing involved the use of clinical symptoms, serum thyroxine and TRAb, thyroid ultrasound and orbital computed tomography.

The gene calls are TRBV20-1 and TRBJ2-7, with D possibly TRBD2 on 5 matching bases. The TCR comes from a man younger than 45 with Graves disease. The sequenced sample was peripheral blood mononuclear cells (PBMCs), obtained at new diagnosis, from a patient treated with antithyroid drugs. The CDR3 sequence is CSARSSDTRAEEQYF. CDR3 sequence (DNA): TGCAGTGCTAGATCCTCAGACACGCGAGCGGAGGAGCAGTACTTC.